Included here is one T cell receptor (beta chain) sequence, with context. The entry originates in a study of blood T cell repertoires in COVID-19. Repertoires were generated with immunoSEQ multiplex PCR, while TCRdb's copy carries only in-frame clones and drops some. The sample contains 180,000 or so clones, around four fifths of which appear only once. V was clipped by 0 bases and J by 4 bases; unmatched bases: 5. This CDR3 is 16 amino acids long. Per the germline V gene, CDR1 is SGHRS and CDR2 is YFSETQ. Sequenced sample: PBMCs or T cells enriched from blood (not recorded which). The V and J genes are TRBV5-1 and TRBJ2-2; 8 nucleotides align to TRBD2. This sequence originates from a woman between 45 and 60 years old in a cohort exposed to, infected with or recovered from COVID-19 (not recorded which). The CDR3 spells CASSLGKREFTGELFF. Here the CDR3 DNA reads TGCGCCAGCAGCTTGGGAAAGCGGGAGTTCACCGGGGAGCTGTTTTTT.